This T cell receptor (beta chain) comes out of a study of shared clonotypes between healthy human individuals. Study results and limitations: Naive subsets generally had larger estimated richness than memory subsets.

To note about this clone: Its target is not known.

The germline V gene has CDR1 MNHEY and CDR2 SMNVEV (reference sequence). The CDR3 sequence is 15 residues long. Trimming cost V 3 bases and J 10 bases, with 16 bases left between them. Sequencing was performed with immunoSEQ multiplex PCR; in TCRdb, only in-frame clones are kept and a portion is missing. The sample includes about 530,000 clones, about 96% of them seen just once. The chain combines TRBV27 with TRBJ1-6, with D maybe TRBD1 (5 bases). This clonotype was obtained from a young woman in good health. Sequenced material: naive CD4+ T cells sorted from blood. The subset: CD45RA+ positively selected. The CDR3 bases are TGTGCCAGCAGTTTGATAGTGGGCGGGGACTCACCCCTCCACTTT. This encodes CASSLIVGGDSPLHF.